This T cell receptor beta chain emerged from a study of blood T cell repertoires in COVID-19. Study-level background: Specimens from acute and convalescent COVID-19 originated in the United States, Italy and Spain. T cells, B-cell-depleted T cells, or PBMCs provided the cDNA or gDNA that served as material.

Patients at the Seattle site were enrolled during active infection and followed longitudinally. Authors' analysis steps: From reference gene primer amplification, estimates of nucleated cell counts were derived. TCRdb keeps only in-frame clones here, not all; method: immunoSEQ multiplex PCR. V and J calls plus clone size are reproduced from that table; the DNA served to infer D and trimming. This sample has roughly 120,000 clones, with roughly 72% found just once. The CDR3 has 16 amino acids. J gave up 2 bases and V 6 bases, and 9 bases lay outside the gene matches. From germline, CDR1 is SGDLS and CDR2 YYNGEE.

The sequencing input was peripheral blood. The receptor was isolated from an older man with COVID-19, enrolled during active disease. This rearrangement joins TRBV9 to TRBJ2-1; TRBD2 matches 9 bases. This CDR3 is CASNYYLAGPYNEQFF. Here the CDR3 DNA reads TGTGCCAGCAATTATTACCTAGCGGGACCCTACAATGAGCAGTTCTTC. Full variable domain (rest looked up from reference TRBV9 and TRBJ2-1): DSGVTQTPKHLITATGQRVTLRCSPRSGDLSVYWYQQSLDQGLQFLIQYYNGEERAKGNILERFSAQQFPDLHSELNLSSLELGDSALYFCASNYYLAGPYNEQFFGPGTRLTVL.